The TCR beta chain under discussion was sequenced for a study of blood T cells in healthy people across ages. After removal of 2 bases from V and 0 bases from J, the junction contained 8 bases not matched to a gene. CDR1 and CDR2 from the germline V gene are SNHLY and FYNNEI. The length of the CDR3 is 17 residues. Primers used in a second PCR of about 6 to 11 cycles were a sample-barcoded 5' primer and a J-beta primer mix. TCRdb itself ran the 5' RACE reads through MiXCR, one entry per CDR3 protein. This sample has about 770,000 distinct CDR3 sequences, with under 55% found just once. Whenever a sample was processed, at least 6.5 million PBMCs were isolated. Per sample, no less than 6 micrograms of total RNA were extracted. Only a few counts were recorded for this clonotype.

The chain couples TRBV2 to TRBJ2-3, with 7 bases matching TRBD2. The TCR originated in a man between 60 and 75 years old in good health. The sequencing sample was made of blood. The DNA for the CDR3 is TGTGCCAGCAGTGAAAAACTGGGAGCGGGAAGCACAGATACGCAGTATTTT. Translated: CASSEKLGAGSTDTQYF.